This TCR beta chain was found in a study of blood T cells in healthy people across ages. Sample-barcoded 5' priming and a J-beta primer mix drove a second PCR of 7 to 11 cycles. TCRdb reprocessed the 5' RACE reads via MiXCR and lists one record per CDR3 protein. Altogether around 690,000 distinct CDR3 sequences are present, under 70% being singletons, with the ten largest covering over 30%. The V gene's germline CDR1 is MNHEY and CDR2 SVGAGI. Germline trimming cut 4 bases from V and 6 bases from J; bases unmatched to any gene: 9. CDR3 length: 16 residues. Sequencing was carried out using blood. This receptor was identified in a man aged 55-75 years in good health. The gene calls are TRBV6-5 and TRBJ1-2, with TRBD1 matching 12 bases. The CDR3 region is CASSSNPGTGGDGYTF. As DNA, the CDR3 is TGTGCCAGCAGTTCAAACCCCGGGACAGGGGGCGATGGCTACACCTTC.